The entry that follows covers one T cell receptor (beta chain) sequence. This clone appeared a few times. Its recognized antigen is unknown. Per-base qualities were not stored, and no clone one base away is much larger. This entry belongs to a study of blood T cell repertoires in COVID-19 (TCRdb year 2020). For context, the study as a whole: The collaborator samples originated in the United States, Italy and Spain and spanned the acute and convalescent phases of COVID-19. The material from the prospective study consisted of cDNA or gDNA derived from T cells, B-cell-depleted T cells, or PBMCs. The dataset comprised deeply sampled blood TCRbeta repertoires from subjects exposed to, actively infected with, or recovered from COVID-19. Samples were obtained from the ongoing ImmuneRACE study (first 160 participants) and from over 1,000 subjects provided by 6 global collaborators. Nearly every sample came with metadata listing a de-identified subject ID, COVID-19 status, age in years and sex. The repertoires were released in a freely available public database intended as a resource for research on the immune response to SARS-CoV-2. Where HLA class I and class II types were available, the types were taken from metadata supplied by the sample provider, not from assay-based typing. Summary of the overall study and its limitations: How much clinical and demographic metadata was included differed by source and by participant, and the metadata was provided uncurated.

V is pared back by 1 base and J by 4 bases, with 10 bases lying between the germline termini. The cysteine opens and the phenylalanine closes a CDR3 of 14 amino acids. Just the 42-base CDR3 DNA is kept, in frame starting at base 1. CDR1 and CDR2 were assigned from the germline V gene as SGHTA and FQGNSA. TCRbeta CDR3 regions were amplified from genomic DNA using the immunoSEQ Assay, a bias-controlled multiplex PCR. As for the original processing: The number of nucleated cells in each sample was estimated from the amplification of reference gene primers within the assay. To quantify the absolute abundance of each unique TCRbeta CDR3 rearrangement, sequence reads were collapsed and filtered. For each sample, productive Simpson clonality was calculated as the square root of Simpson's diversity index across productive rearrangements. TCRdb obtained this table from immuneACCESS and retained in-frame rearrangements with V and J assigned. These tables miss some clones; where compared with another copy, unresolved V genes account for less than half of the shortfall, and the remainder is unexplained. That table is the source of V, J and clone size, and D and trimming were worked out from the DNA. Within this sample are 84,000 or so clones, with 75% to 85% of them counted one time only. Approximately 21% of the sample lies in the top ten.

Each collaborating institution followed its own protocols to collect whole blood in K2EDTA tubes. Collaborator samples were shipped for TCRbeta analysis as frozen whole blood, isolated PBMCs, or DNA extracted from either sample type. The chain uses TRBV7-2 and TRBJ1-2; TRBD1 is a possible D gene, resting on 6 matching bases. The sequence came from a woman aged 80 or over with acute or convalescent COVID-19. The sequenced sample consisted of peripheral blood. The CDR3 in this case is CASSLVWDTYGYTF. The bases are TGTGCCAGCAGCTTAGTGTGGGACACCTATGGCTACACCTTC.